The entry below describes one T cell receptor (beta chain). Methods used by the authors: Reference gene primer amplification yielded estimated nucleated cell counts. Some clones are missing from TCRdb's copy, which holds only in-frame ones; the method was immunoSEQ multiplex PCR. The DNA gave D and trimming, while V, J and clone size come from that table. The repertoire holds under 250,000 clones, with around 78% as singletons. These data originate in a study of blood T cell repertoires in COVID-19. Overall study: From T cells, B-cell-depleted T cells, or PBMCs came the material, which was cDNA or gDNA.

Looked up from germline, CDR1 is MNHNY and CDR2 is SVGAGI (reference sequence). J gave up 4 bases and V 6 bases, and 2 bases lay outside the gene matches. The CDR3 is made up of 12 amino acids. This chain connects TRBV6-6 to TRBJ1-2, with 7 bases that match TRBD1. Specimen: peripheral blood. The receptor's source is a woman in her 70s with active or convalescent COVID-19. CDR3 DNA: TGTGCCAGCAGCCCAGGGGGCTATGGCTACACCTTC. The encoded protein is CASSPGGYGYTF.